The present T cell receptor (beta chain) was sequenced within a study of post-analysis software for immune sequencing data. On the study more broadly: Secondary progressive, relapsing-remitting and progressive-relapsing multiple sclerosis were among the included disease courses.

As concerns this clonotype: Its target is not known.

The ends were cut back, 5 bases at V and 4 bases at J, with 14 bases in the middle. CDR1 is SGHDN and CDR2 is FVKESK in the germline V gene. The CDR3 has 14 residues. Presence of unique molecular identifiers characterized the TCR beta cDNA libraries. With roughly 0.85 to 11 million T cells as the source, hundreds of thousands of cDNA molecules resulted. TCRdb reanalysed the PCR reads using MiXCR and keeps one entry per CDR3 protein. The data contain about 770,000 distinct CDR3 sequences, roughly 46% of them singletons. Broader study findings: Controls' normalized Chao1 diversity significantly exceeded that of multiple sclerosis patients. Higher frequency in patients than in controls was seen for roughly 5 TRBV segments, with TRBV5-6, TRBV5-1 and TRBV20-1 among them. Samples sharing a preparation batch grouped tightly together when assessed by F measure.

V is TRBV14 and J is TRBJ1-2, with D possibly matching TRBD1 (6 bases). The material sequenced was blood. The receptor's source is a girl aged 5-17 years with multiple sclerosis. The CDR3 protein is CASSTPDRFYGYTF. The CDR3 DNA is TGTGCCAGCAGCACACCGGACAGATTCTATGGCTACACCTTC.